These 11 T cell receptor beta chains share one sample of origin, sequenced in a study of OX40 agonist ivuxolimab in advanced cancers. The repertoire was sequenced with immunoSEQ multiplex PCR; TCRdb's copy has only in-frame clones and lacks some. Among about 110,000 clones, more than 85% were seen once, and the ten largest hold under 0.85%. The sample was CD4+ or CD8+ T cells sorted from blood, taken in a trial of the OX40 agonist ivuxolimab. Source of these receptors: an adult with an advanced solid tumor such as melanoma, head and neck, liver or kidney cancer.

The CDR3 here is CASSLDGAAYTQYF. The DNA of the CDR3 is TGTGCCAGCAGCTTAGACGGGGCGGCTTATACGCAGTATTTT. The rearrangement links TRBV7-2 to TRBJ2-3; D is perhaps TRBD1 or TRBD2 (5 bases each). V was cut by 1 base and J by 7 bases, with 12 bases left in between. Germline V gene sequence: CDR1 SGHTA, CDR2 FQGNSA. This CDR3 is 14 amino acids long.

This clone was counted a single time. The V call is TRBV6-5, the J call TRBJ2-5; D may be TRBD1 or TRBD2 (6 bases each). V was shortened by 1 base and J by 4 bases, with 13 bases between the two germline ends. The germline CDR1 and CDR2 sequences are MNHEY and SVGAGI. This CDR3 has 15 residues. CDR3 in amino acids: CASSYLSRGGETQYF. The CDR3 DNA follows: TGTGCCAGCAGTTACTTGAGCAGGGGAGGAGAGACCCAGTACTTC.

The gene calls are TRBV2 and TRBJ1-3, with a possible D match to TRBD1 (6 bases). Germline-derived CDR1 and CDR2 are SNHLY and FYNNEI. V gave up 11 bases and J gave up 2 bases, with 13 bases separating them. The CDR3 totals 13 residues. The CDR3 bases are TGTGCCTCGCGGGGGGCAACTGGAAACACCATATATTTT. Protein: CASRGATGNTIYF. Supplemented by reference TRBV2 and TRBJ1-3, the full variable domain reads EPEVTQTPSHQVTQMGQEVILRCVPISNHLYFYWYRQILGQKVEFLVSFYNNEISEKSEIFDDQFSVERPDGSNFTLKIRSTKLEDSAMYFCASRGATGNTIYFGEGSWLTVV.

The chain couples TRBV6-1 to TRBJ2-3, with D uncertain. Trimming pared 8 bases from V and 10 bases from J, leaving 10 bases between. CDR1 is MNHNS, CDR2 SASEGT, per germline. The CDR3 consists of 10 residues. The CDR3 here is CASGDLSQYF. In DNA form, the CDR3 reads TGTGCCAGCGGCGATCTATCGCAGTATTTT.

The rearrangement joins TRBV6-1 to TRBJ1-1; no clear D. The germline V gene encodes CDR1 MNHNS and CDR2 SASEGT. The CDR3 spans 15 residues. The V and J ends lost 11 bases and 0 bases respectively, with 19 bases between them. Here the CDR3 reads CASEYLTDLNTEAFF. CDR3 in DNA: TGTGCCTCTGAGTATTTGACGGATTTGAACACTGAAGCTTTCTTT.

The chain links TRBV6-5 to TRBJ2-7; D unclear. The V end was cut by 0 bases, the J end by 2 bases, with 2 bases between. The germline gives CDR1 MNHEY, CDR2 SVGAGI. The CDR3 consists of 12 residues. The CDR3: CASSYSAYEQYF. The CDR3 nucleotides read TGTGCCAGCAGTTACTCGGCCTACGAGCAGTACTTC.

CDR3 DNA: TGTGCCAGCAGTTACCCGACTGAAAACAATCAGCCCCAGCATTTT. The encoded protein is CASSYPTENNQPQHF. The J gene is TRBJ1-5, the V gene TRBV6-6; no reliable D call. Germline V gives CDR1 MNHNY, CDR2 SVGAGI (reference sequence). The CDR3 runs to 15 residues. The V gene lost 2 bases and the J gene lost 3 bases, with 11 bases spanning the gap.

The chain links TRBV9 to TRBJ1-2, with 7 bases identical to TRBD1. The CDR3 is 15 amino acids. V lost 0 bases and J lost 8; bases outside the gene matches: 10. In germline, CDR1 is SGDLS, CDR2 YYNGEE. The CDR3 region has the DNA TGTGCCAGCAGCGTAGAGCCGACAGGGACGCAAGGCTACACCTTC. The encoded protein is CASSVEPTGTQGYTF.

This chain connects TRBV30 to TRBJ2-7; TRBD1 agrees at 9 bases. The V gene end was trimmed by 3 bases and the J gene end by 5 bases; junction bases not matched to a gene: 11. This CDR3 has 15 amino acids. Germline lookup yields CDR1 GTSNPN and CDR2 SVGIG (reference sequence). This CDR3 reads CAWRPSGTGKNEQYF. CDR3 DNA: TGTGCCTGGAGACCCTCCGGGACAGGGAAAAACGAGCAGTACTTC.

In its sample, this clone was seen once. The V call is TRBV13, the J call TRBJ2-5; D is possibly TRBD1 or TRBD2 (5 bases each). Trimming left V 3 bases short and J 2 bases short, with 10 bases between. CDR1 and CDR2 (germline): PRHDT, FYEKMQ (reference sequence). The CDR3 covers 14 residues. Here the CDR3 reads CASSFWDGQETQYF. The CDR3 DNA follows: TGTGCCAGCAGCTTTTGGGACGGACAAGAGACCCAGTACTTC. The full variable domain, its missing parts supplied by reference TRBV13 and TRBJ2-5, is AAGVIQSPRHLIKEKRETATLKCYPIPRHDTVYWYQQGPGQDPQFLISFYEKMQSDKGSIPDRFSAQQFSDYHSELNMSSLELGDSALYFCASSFWDGQETQYFGPGTRLLVL.

The J gene is TRBJ2-1, the V gene TRBV7-8; tentative D call: TRBD1 (5 bases). Trimming stripped 8 bases from V and 5 bases from J, with 13 bases between. CDR1 is SGHVS and CDR2 is FQNEAQ in the germline V gene. There are 13 residues in the CDR3. CDR3 in amino acids: CASHYRNNNEQFF. The DNA for the CDR3 is TGTGCCAGCCACTACAGGAATAACAATGAGCAGTTCTTC.